The source of this T cell receptor (beta chain) is a study of a mutant IDH1 vaccine in newly diagnosed glioma. As for the study in general: Earlier care involved radiotherapy, temozolomide, or both, and the majority received both.

Data came from immunoSEQ multiplex PCR; TCRdb stores just in-frame clones and leaves some out. The sample records 85,000 to 100,000 clones, roughly 77% being singletons. V was trimmed by 0 bases and J by 0 bases, leaving 9 bases between them. The CDR3 length is 16 residues. CDR1 is LGHNA and CDR2 is YSLEER in the germline V gene. General observations from the study: About 92% of patients showed vaccine-induced immune responses across multiple MHC alleles. Top-clonotype changes in peripheral T cells seemed unrelated to pseudoprogression.

With regard to this clone: Its specificity is unknown.

Documented time point: baseline, week 1 (first vaccination visit). Treatment in this sample: pre-vaccination baseline after standard-of-care therapy. Each of the donors came in with new WHO grade 3 or 4 astrocytomas that were IDH1-mutant and ATRX-lost. The chain combines TRBV4-3 with TRBJ2-1, with D perhaps matching TRBD1 (5 bases). This TCR was recovered from a man aged 35 to 55 with glioma. The sample was PBMCs, taken from a glioma patient treated with radiotherapy, temozolomide or both. The CDR3 reads CASSQDGASSYNEQFF. As DNA, the CDR3 is TGCGCCAGCAGCCAAGATGGGGCGAGCTCCTACAATGAGCAGTTCTTC.